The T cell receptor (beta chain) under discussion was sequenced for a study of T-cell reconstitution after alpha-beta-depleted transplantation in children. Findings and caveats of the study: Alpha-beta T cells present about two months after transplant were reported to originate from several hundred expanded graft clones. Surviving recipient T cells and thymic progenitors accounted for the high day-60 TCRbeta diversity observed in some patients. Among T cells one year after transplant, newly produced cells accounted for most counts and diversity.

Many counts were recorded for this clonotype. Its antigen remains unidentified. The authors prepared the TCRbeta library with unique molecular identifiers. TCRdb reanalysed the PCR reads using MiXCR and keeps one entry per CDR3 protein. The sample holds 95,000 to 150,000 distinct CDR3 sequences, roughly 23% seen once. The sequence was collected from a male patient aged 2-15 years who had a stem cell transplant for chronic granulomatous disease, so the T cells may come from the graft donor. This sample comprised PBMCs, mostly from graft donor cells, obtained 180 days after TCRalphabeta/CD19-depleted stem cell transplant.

CDR3 amino acids: CASSQDASGDTDTQYF. CDR3 DNA: TGTGCCAGCAGCCAAGATGCTAGCGGGGACACAGATACGCAGTATTTT. V is TRBV3-1 and J is TRBJ2-3; 9 positions match TRBD2. This CDR3 comprises 16 residues. V shed 0 bases and J 2 bases; nucleotides not matched to a gene: 3. The germline gives CDR1 LGHDT, CDR2 YNNKEL (reference sequence).